These T cell receptor beta chains were read from a single sample in a study of blood T cell repertoires in COVID-19. Assay used: immunoSEQ multiplex PCR; TCRdb lists only in-frame clones, some missing. The sample shows about 58,000 clones, 75% to 90% of them seen only once. Sequencing was performed on peripheral blood. All receptors derive from a woman aged 70 to 79 with active COVID-19. Each CDR3 is given with its conserved first and last residue. A D gene is named only where the DNA matches it firmly. Not all rows give a size; the values are once, few, many and, for expanded clones, a class.

j_call: TRBJ2-3
v_call: TRBV7-2
clone_size: -
d_call: TRBD2
cdr3_aa: CASSLEGASGNTQYF
cdr3_nt: TGTGCCAGCAGCTTAGAAGGTGCTAGCGGGAACACGCAGTATTTT

j_call: TRBJ2-1
v_call: TRBV7-3
clone_size: once
d_call: -
cdr3_aa: CASSLPVYNEQFF
cdr3_nt: TGTGCCAGCAGCCTCCCCGTCTACAATGAGCAGTTCTTC

j_call: TRBJ1-4
v_call: TRBV5-1
clone_size: -
d_call: -
cdr3_aa: CASSQNGRALNEKLFF
cdr3_nt: TGCGCCAGCAGCCAGAATGGGAGGGCGCTTAATGAAAAACTGTTTTTT

j_call: TRBJ1-3
v_call: TRBV19
clone_size: -
d_call: -
cdr3_aa: CASRGQGKNLGGNTIYF
cdr3_nt: TGTGCCAGCAGGGGCCAGGGGAAGAATCTGGGTGGAAACACCATATATTTT

j_call: TRBJ1-2
v_call: TRBV28
clone_size: -
d_call: TRBD1
cdr3_aa: CASSLATGNYGYTF
cdr3_nt: TGTGCCAGCAGTTTAGCGACAGGGAACTATGGCTACACCTTC

j_call: TRBJ1-2
v_call: TRBV4-1
clone_size: -
d_call: -
cdr3_aa: CASSQVGGLGGYTF
cdr3_nt: TGCGCCAGCAGCCAAGTTGGGGGGTTAGGTGGCTACACCTTC

j_call: TRBJ1-2
v_call: TRBV12-3/TRBV12-4
clone_size: medium-sized
d_call: -
cdr3_aa: CASSLAGNYGYTF
cdr3_nt: TGTGCCAGCAGTTTGGCCGGGAACTATGGCTACACCTTC

j_call: TRBJ1-5
v_call: TRBV4-1
clone_size: few
d_call: -
cdr3_aa: CASSQDTGSSNQPQHF
cdr3_nt: TGCGCCAGCAGCCAAGATACGGGTTCTAGCAATCAGCCCCAGCATTTT

j_call: TRBJ2-6
v_call: TRBV19
clone_size: -
d_call: TRBD1
cdr3_aa: CASTVGTAGANVLTF
cdr3_nt: TGTGCCAGTACCGTGGGGACAGCTGGGGCCAACGTCCTGACTTTC

j_call: TRBJ2-7
v_call: TRBV6-1
clone_size: -
d_call: TRBD1
cdr3_aa: CASSEHSRDRAYEQYF
cdr3_nt: TGTGCCAGCAGTGAACATTCTAGGGACAGAGCCTACGAGCAGTACTTC

j_call: TRBJ2-7
v_call: TRBV2
clone_size: -
d_call: TRBD1
cdr3_aa: CASSGTRQGAYEQYF
cdr3_nt: TGTGCCAGCAGTGGAACCCGACAGGGAGCCTACGAGCAGTACTTC

j_call: TRBJ2-4
v_call: TRBV30
clone_size: -
d_call: TRBD2
cdr3_aa: CAWSGGLAGGSSLKNIQYF
cdr3_nt: TGTGCCTGGAGCGGAGGACTAGCGGGAGGCTCGTCGCTCAAAAACATTCAGTACTTC

j_call: TRBJ2-7
v_call: TRBV19
clone_size: -
d_call: TRBD2
cdr3_aa: CASARSGRLYEQYF
cdr3_nt: TGTGCCAGTGCAAGGAGCGGGAGACTCTACGAGCAGTACTTC

j_call: TRBJ2-2
v_call: TRBV23-1
clone_size: -
d_call: TRBD2
cdr3_aa: CASSLYKRDGNRGAVF
cdr3_nt: TGCGCCAGCAGTCTATATAAGCGGGACGGAAACCGGGGAGCTGTTTTT

j_call: TRBJ1-5
v_call: TRBV11-3
clone_size: -
d_call: -
cdr3_aa: CASRRTGLRNWGNQPQHF
cdr3_nt: TGTGCCAGCCGACGAACGGGACTCCGAAATTGGGGCAATCAGCCCCAGCATTTT

j_call: TRBJ1-2
v_call: TRBV3-1/TRBV3-2
clone_size: -
d_call: -
cdr3_aa: CASSPGRYGYTF
cdr3_nt: TGTGCCAGCAGCCCGGGTCGCTATGGCTACACCTTC

j_call: TRBJ2-2
v_call: TRBV4-2
clone_size: -
d_call: TRBD2
cdr3_aa: CASSHFLLAGGAYTGELFF
cdr3_nt: TGTGCCAGCAGCCACTTCCTGCTTGCGGGGGGCGCGTACACCGGGGAGCTGTTTTTT

j_call: TRBJ1-1
v_call: TRBV24-1
clone_size: -
d_call: -
cdr3_aa: CATSDTTGGTAFF
cdr3_nt: TGTGCCACCAGTGATACGACAGGTGGGACAGCTTTCTTT

j_call: TRBJ1-3
v_call: TRBV7-3
clone_size: -
d_call: TRBD1
cdr3_aa: CASSLDRGPGNTIYF
cdr3_nt: TGTGCCAGCTCATTAGACAGGGGCCCAGGAAACACCATATATTTT

j_call: TRBJ2-1
v_call: TRBV24-1
clone_size: -
d_call: TRBD2
cdr3_aa: CATSEHGTSGYNEQFF
cdr3_nt: TGTGCCACCAGTGAGCACGGGACTAGCGGGTATAATGAGCAGTTCTTC

j_call: TRBJ2-1
v_call: TRBV5-1
clone_size: -
d_call: -
cdr3_aa: CASSLDGTYNEQFF
cdr3_nt: TGCGCCAGCAGCTTGGACGGTACCTACAATGAGCAGTTCTTC

j_call: TRBJ2-1
v_call: TRBV7-2
clone_size: -
d_call: -
cdr3_aa: CASSLEGGSQQFF
cdr3_nt: TGTGCCAGCAGCTTAGAGGGGGGGAGCCAGCAGTTCTTC

j_call: TRBJ2-1
v_call: TRBV3-1/TRBV3-2
clone_size: few
d_call: -
cdr3_aa: CASSQDVGRKWASAYNEQFF
cdr3_nt: TGTGCCAGCAGCCAAGATGTGGGGAGGAAGTGGGCGTCCGCCTACAATGAGCAGTTCTTC

j_call: TRBJ1-2
v_call: TRBV5-3
clone_size: once
d_call: TRBD1
cdr3_aa: CARSPPGQGGDHGYTF
cdr3_nt: TGTGCCAGAAGCCCCCCCGGACAGGGAGGAGATCATGGCTACACCTTC

j_call: TRBJ2-2
v_call: TRBV23-1
clone_size: -
d_call: TRBD2
cdr3_aa: CASSPPTSGRNTGELFF
cdr3_nt: TGCGCCAGCAGTCCCCCGACTAGCGGGAGGAACACCGGGGAGCTGTTTTTT

j_call: TRBJ2-1
v_call: TRBV11-1
clone_size: -
d_call: TRBD2
cdr3_aa: CASSLGSGAHNEQFF
cdr3_nt: TGTGCCAGCAGCTTAGGGAGCGGGGCCCACAATGAGCAGTTCTTC

j_call: TRBJ2-3
v_call: TRBV3-1/TRBV3-2
clone_size: -
d_call: -
cdr3_aa: CASSRDNTDTQYF
cdr3_nt: TGTGCCAGCAGCCGGGACAACACAGATACGCAGTATTTT

j_call: TRBJ2-7
v_call: TRBV28
clone_size: -
d_call: -
cdr3_aa: CASTLNGYEQYF
cdr3_nt: TGTGCCAGCACCCTAAACGGCTACGAGCAGTACTTC

j_call: TRBJ2-5
v_call: TRBV27
clone_size: -
d_call: TRBD2
cdr3_aa: CASSPTSGGRETQYF
cdr3_nt: TGTGCCAGCAGCCCGACTAGCGGAGGGAGGGAGACCCAGTACTTC

j_call: TRBJ1-1
v_call: TRBV27
clone_size: -
d_call: TRBD1
cdr3_aa: CASGEYTGGRTEAFF
cdr3_nt: TGTGCCAGCGGAGAATATACAGGGGGACGCACTGAAGCTTTCTTT

j_call: TRBJ2-7
v_call: TRBV23-1
clone_size: -
d_call: TRBD1
cdr3_aa: CASSRESRQGEHEYF
cdr3_nt: TGCGCCAGCAGCCGCGAATCGAGACAGGGGGAGCATGAGTACTTC